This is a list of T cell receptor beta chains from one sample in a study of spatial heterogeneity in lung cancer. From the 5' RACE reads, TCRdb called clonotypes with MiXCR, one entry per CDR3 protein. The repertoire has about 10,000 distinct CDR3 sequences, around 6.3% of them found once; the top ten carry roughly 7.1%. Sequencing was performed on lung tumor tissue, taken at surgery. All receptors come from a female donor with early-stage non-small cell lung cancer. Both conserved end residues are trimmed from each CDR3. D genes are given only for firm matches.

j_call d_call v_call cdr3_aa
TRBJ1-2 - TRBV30 AWSLGLRGYT
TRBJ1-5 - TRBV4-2 ASSQDGGMNQPQH